A selection of T cell receptor beta chains follows, all from one sample in a study of cytomegalovirus exposure and HLA in healthy donors. Sequencing was performed with immunoSEQ multiplex PCR; in TCRdb, only in-frame clones are kept and a portion is missing. The sample includes roughly 54,000 clones, around four fifths of them seen just once. The sequenced material came from PBMCs. The source of these receptors is a man between 45 and 60 years old in good health and CMV-seronegative. CDR3s include the opening cysteine and the closing phenylalanine or tryptophan.

V	J	CDR3
TRBV30	TRBJ2-5	CAWVNGPLGGTQYF
TRBV11-2	TRBJ1-2	CASSLEGQGINGYTF
TRBV27	TRBJ1-1	CASILKPGGLNTEAFF
TRBV6-5	TRBJ1-1	CASTAGQGNTEAFF
TRBV11-1	TRBJ2-4	CASSPSGTGIGKNIQYF
TRBV19	TRBJ1-2	CASSIEQGANYGYTF
TRBV28	TRBJ1-1	CASSFSRTGTNTEAFF
TRBV7-8	TRBJ2-7	CASSLGGAGEQYF
TRBV7-7	TRBJ2-1	CASSLDSAPGDEQFF
TRBV5-5	TRBJ2-7	CASSRGGGTNEQYF
TRBV4-3	TRBJ2-3	CASSRLRASTDTQYF
TRBV7-9	TRBJ2-1	CAGQGIYEQFF
TRBV10-2	TRBJ1-3	CASSLSGAGNTIYF
TRBV9	TRBJ2-7	CASSTASGPSYEQYF
TRBV27	TRBJ1-4	CASSPDREEKLFF
TRBV9	TRBJ2-7	CASSVVDRFGEQYF
TRBV2	TRBJ1-1	CASSLQGLATEAFF
TRBV6-1	TRBJ2-7	CASSEAISDSQLSYEQYF
TRBV27	TRBJ2-5	CASSPPIGSGKETQYF
TRBV10-3	TRBJ2-3	CAISLGREDTQYF
TRBV27	TRBJ1-2	CASRRTGLDGYTF
TRBV6-1	TRBJ2-1	CASSATRGNEQFF
TRBV9	TRBJ1-6	CASSVTGQIGNSPLHF
TRBV19	TRBJ2-1	CASSMGGVYNEQFF
TRBV27	TRBJ1-6	CASSLLGTDSPLHF
TRBV18	TRBJ1-5	CASQIPGVGQPQHF
TRBV14	TRBJ1-1	CASSQGQSKGNTEAFF
TRBV30	TRBJ2-2	CAWSEGTGELFF
TRBV28	TRBJ1-5	CASSFRIEQPQHF
TRBV7-3	TRBJ2-1	CASSPPSGLAGEYNEQFF
TRBV7-9	TRBJ2-3	CASGGTSGGNLRRVDTQYF
TRBV5-1	TRBJ1-2	CASSLMTDYGYTF
TRBV7-2	TRBJ2-3	CASSLQGTDTQYF
TRBV2	TRBJ2-2	CASSERGTGELFF
TRBV28	TRBJ2-2	CASSPGQGWYTGELFF
TRBV28	TRBJ2-7	CASSPHRGDEQYF
TRBV28	TRBJ2-7	CASSSRSKTEQYF
TRBV27	TRBJ2-6	CASSRTGGSGANVLTF
TRBV2	TRBJ1-6	CARRGLWIDSPLHF
TRBV6-5	TRBJ2-7	CASSRGQGYEQYF
TRBV6-1	TRBJ1-6	CASIDRGNSPLHF
TRBV9	TRBJ1-2	CASSVGQGAMGYTF
TRBV7-8	TRBJ1-2	CASSSHRAPGYGYTF
TRBV9	TRBJ1-2	CASSSRGTANYGYTF
TRBV7-7	TRBJ2-2	CASSETRGGGELFF
TRBV5-8	TRBJ1-5	CASSLDLGGLGRPQHF
TRBV5-1	TRBJ2-5	CASSLVMRGDQQETQYF
TRBV25-1	TRBJ2-2	CASSDPASGGNTGELFF
TRBV28	TRBJ1-5	CASSHDSRNQPQHF
TRBV2	TRBJ1-2	CASSPFKGLYGYTF
TRBV5-4	TRBJ1-4	CASSNSNRGSNEKLFF
TRBV27	TRBJ2-2	CASSLPGNTGELFF
TRBV29-1	TRBJ2-7	CSVAGTVAYEQYF
TRBV6-4	TRBJ2-7	CARKTLVDFEQYF
TRBV6-6	TRBJ1-1	CASNPLGQGPNTEAFF